The clone carrying this TCR beta chain was counted a few times. Its antigen is not known. The entry originates in a study of T cells in Graves' hyperthyroidism and ophthalmopathy. The CDR3 has 15 residues. Germline V gene lookup returns CDR1 SGHDN and CDR2 FVKESK. The trim removed 7 bases at V and 5 bases at J, leaving 13 bases unmatched. In patients aged 18 to 65, hyperthyroidism was newly diagnosed, with duration under 2 months. Roughly 9.1 ml of fresh peripheral blood supplied the PBMCs. Amplification targeted TCR beta CDR3 regions from RNA transcripts. HTBI primers were employed in a first-round RT-PCR of the TCR CDR3. TCRdb fed the multiplex PCR reads into MiXCR, producing one record per CDR3 protein. The data hold some 380,000 distinct CDR3 sequences, with about 13% observed a single time. General study points: Most thyroid clonotypes with frequency above 0.001 were detected in blood.

This receptor was taken from a man between 25 and 39 years old with Graves' hyperthyroidism that later progressed to Graves' ophthalmopathy. The specimen was blood. The V and J genes are TRBV14 and TRBJ2-5; the match to TRBD2 covers 7 bases. The CDR3 nucleotides are TGTGCCAGCACCAAGTCGAGCGGGGTGGGGGAGACCCAGTACTTC. It encodes CASTKSSGVGETQYF.